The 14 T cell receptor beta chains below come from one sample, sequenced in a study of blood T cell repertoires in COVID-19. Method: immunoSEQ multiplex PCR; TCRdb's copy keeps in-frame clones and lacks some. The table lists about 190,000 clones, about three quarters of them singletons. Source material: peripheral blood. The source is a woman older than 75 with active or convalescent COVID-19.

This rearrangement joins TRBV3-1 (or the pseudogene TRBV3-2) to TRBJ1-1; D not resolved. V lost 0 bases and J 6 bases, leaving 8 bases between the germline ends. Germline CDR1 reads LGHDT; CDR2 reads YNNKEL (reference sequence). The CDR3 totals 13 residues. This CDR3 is CASSQDTRAEAFF. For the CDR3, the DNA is TGTGCCAGCAGCCAAGATACTCGGGCTGAAGCTTTCTTT.

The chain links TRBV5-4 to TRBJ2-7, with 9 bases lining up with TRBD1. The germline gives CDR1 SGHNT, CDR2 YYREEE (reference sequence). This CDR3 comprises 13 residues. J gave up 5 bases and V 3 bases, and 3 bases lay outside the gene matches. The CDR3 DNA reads TGTGCCAGCAGCTCTAGGGACAGGGACGAGCAGTACTTC. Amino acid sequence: CASSSRDRDEQYF.

CDR3 nucleotides: TGTGCCAGTAGTAGACAGGGGAGCGGGGAGCTGTTTTTT. This gives the protein CASSRQGSGELFF. The chain couples TRBV19 to TRBJ2-2; TRBD1 matches 8 bases. This CDR3 has 13 residues. Trimming removed 4 bases from V and 7 bases from J; junction bases left unmatched: 2. Per the germline V gene, CDR1 is LNHDA and CDR2 is SQIVND (reference sequence).

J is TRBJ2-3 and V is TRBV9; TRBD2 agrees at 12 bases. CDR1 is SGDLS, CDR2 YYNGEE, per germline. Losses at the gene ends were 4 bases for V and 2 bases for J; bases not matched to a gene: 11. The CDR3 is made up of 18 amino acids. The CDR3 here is CASSTYRLAGALTDTQYF. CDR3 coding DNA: TGTGCCAGCAGCACATATCGACTAGCGGGGGCCCTCACAGATACGCAGTATTTT.

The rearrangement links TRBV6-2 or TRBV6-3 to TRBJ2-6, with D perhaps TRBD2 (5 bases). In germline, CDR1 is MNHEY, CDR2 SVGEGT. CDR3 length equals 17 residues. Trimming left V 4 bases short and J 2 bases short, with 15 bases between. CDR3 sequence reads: CASSWSQEVTGANVLTF. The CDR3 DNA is TGTGCCAGCAGTTGGTCGCAGGAGGTTACTGGGGCCAACGTCCTGACTTTC.

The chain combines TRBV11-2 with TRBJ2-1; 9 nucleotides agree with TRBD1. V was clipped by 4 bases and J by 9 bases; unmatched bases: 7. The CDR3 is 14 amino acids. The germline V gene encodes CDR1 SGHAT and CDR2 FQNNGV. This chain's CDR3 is CASSSLRTGVEQFF. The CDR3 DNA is TGTGCCAGCAGCTCGCTCCGGACAGGGGTTGAGCAGTTCTTC. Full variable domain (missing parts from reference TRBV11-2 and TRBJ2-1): EAGVAQSPRYKIIEKRQSVAFWCNPISGHATLYWYQQILGQGPKLLIQFQNNGVVDDSQLPKDRFSAERLKGVDSTLKIQPAKLEDSAVYLCASSSLRTGVEQFFGPGTRLTVL.

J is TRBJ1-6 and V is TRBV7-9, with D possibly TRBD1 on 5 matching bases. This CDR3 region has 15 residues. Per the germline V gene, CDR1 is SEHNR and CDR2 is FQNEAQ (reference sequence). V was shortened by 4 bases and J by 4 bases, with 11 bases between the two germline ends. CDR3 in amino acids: CASSSVQGYNSPLHF. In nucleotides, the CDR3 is TGTGCCAGCAGCTCGGTCCAGGGTTATAATTCACCCCTCCACTTT.

CDR3 sequence (DNA): TGCGCCAGCAGCTACGCCGGGACAGGGGCAACTAATGAAAAACTGTTTTTT. Translating gives CASSYAGTGATNEKLFF. The chain uses TRBV5-1 and TRBJ1-4; 10 bases are shared with TRBD1. CDR3 length: 17 amino acids. J lost 0 bases, V lost 3 bases, and 5 bases had no gene match. CDR1 is SGHRS and CDR2 is YFSETQ in the germline V gene. The whole variable domain, filled in from reference TRBV5-1 and TRBJ1-4, reads KAGVTQTPRYLIKTRGQQVTLSCSPISGHRSVSWYQQTPGQGLQFLFEYFSETQRNKGNFPGRFSGRQFSNSRSEMNVSTLELGDSALYLCASSYAGTGATNEKLFFGSGTQLSVL.

The CDR3 nucleotides are TGTGCCAGCAGCGAGGGGTACGAATACAATGAGCAGTTCTTC. Translation: CASSEGYEYNEQFF. The V and J genes are TRBV9 and TRBJ2-1; a possible D gene is TRBD1 (5 bases). CDR1 and CDR2 from the germline V gene are SGDLS and YYNGEE. CDR3 size: 14 residues. The V end was cut by 3 bases, the J end by 4 bases, with 11 bases between.

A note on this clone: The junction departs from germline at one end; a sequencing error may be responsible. As DNA, the CDR3 is TGTGCCATCTCGTCGGGGGGACAGGCTGTTAATGGCTACATCTTC. Encoded protein: CAISSGGQAVNGYIF. The gene calls are TRBV10-3 and TRBJ1-2, with TRBD1 identical over 8 bases. CDR1 is ENHRY and CDR2 is SYGVKD in the germline V gene. The CDR3 is 15 residues long.

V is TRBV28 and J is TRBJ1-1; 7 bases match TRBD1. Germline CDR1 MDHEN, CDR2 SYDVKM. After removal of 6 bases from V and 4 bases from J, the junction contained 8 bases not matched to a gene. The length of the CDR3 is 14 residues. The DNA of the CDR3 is TGTGCCAGCAGAGAGACAGGGCGTGGCACTGAAGCTTTCTTT. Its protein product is CASRETGRGTEAFF. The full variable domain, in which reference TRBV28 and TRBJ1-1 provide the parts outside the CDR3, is DVKVTQSSRYLVKRTGEKVFLECVQDMDHENMFWYRQDPGLGLRLIYFSYDVKMKEKGDIPEGYSVSREKKERFSLILESASTNQTSMYLCASRETGRGTEAFFGQGTRLTVV.

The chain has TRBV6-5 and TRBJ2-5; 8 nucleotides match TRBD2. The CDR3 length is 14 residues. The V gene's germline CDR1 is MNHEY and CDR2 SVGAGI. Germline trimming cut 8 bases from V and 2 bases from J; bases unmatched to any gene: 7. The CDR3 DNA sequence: TGTGCCAGCGGGACTAGGGCCTCGCAAGAGACCCAGTACTTC. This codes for CASGTRASQETQYF.

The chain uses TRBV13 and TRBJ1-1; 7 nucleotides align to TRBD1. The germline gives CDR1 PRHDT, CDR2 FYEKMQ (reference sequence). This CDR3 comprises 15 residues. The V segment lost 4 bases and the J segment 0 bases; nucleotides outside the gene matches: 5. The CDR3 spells CASSYPGTVNTEAFF. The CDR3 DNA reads TGTGCCAGCAGCTACCCCGGGACAGTGAACACTGAAGCTTTCTTT. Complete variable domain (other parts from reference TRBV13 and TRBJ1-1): AAGVIQSPRHLIKEKRETATLKCYPIPRHDTVYWYQQGPGQDPQFLISFYEKMQSDKGSIPDRFSAQQFSDYHSELNMSSLELGDSALYFCASSYPGTVNTEAFFGQGTRLTVV.

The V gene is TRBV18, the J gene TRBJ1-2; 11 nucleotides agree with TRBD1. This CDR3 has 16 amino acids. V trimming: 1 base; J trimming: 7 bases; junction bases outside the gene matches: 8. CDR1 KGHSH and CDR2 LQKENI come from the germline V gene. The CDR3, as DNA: TGTGCCAGCTCACCACAATCTTTGGACAGGGGGCTTGGCTACACCTTC. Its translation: CASSPQSLDRGLGYTF.